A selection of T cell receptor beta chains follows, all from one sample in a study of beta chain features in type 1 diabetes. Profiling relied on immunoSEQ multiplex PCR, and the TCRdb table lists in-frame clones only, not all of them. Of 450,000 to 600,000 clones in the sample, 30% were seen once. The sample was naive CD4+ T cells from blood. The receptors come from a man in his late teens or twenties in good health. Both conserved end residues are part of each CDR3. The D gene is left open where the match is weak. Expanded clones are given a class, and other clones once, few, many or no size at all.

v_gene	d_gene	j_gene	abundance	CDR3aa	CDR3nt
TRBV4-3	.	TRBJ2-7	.	CASSQSITFYEQYF	TGCGCCAGCAGCCAATCAATCACATTCTACGAGCAGTACTTC
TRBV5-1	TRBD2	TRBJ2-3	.	CASSLAGGGPDTQYF	TGCGCCAGCAGCTTAGCGGGAGGCGGCCCGGATACGCAGTATTTT
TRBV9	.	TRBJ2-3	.	CASSARESTDTQYF	TGTGCCAGCAGCGCCCGGGAAAGCACAGATACGCAGTATTTT
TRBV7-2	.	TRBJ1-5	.	CASTAQAGFSNQPQHF	TGTGCCAGCACAGCCCAGGCAGGGTTTAGCAATCAGCCCCAGCATTTT
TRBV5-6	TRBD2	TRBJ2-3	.	CASSPGWLADSTDTQYF	TGTGCCAGCAGCCCCGGGTGGCTAGCGGATAGCACAGATACGCAGTATTTT
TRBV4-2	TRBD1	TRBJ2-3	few	CASSQGDRASTDTQYF	TGTGCCAGCAGCCAGGGGGACAGAGCTAGCACAGATACGCAGTATTTT
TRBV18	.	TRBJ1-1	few	CASSPFGGATEAFF	TGTGCCAGCTCCCCCTTTGGGGGGGCAACTGAAGCTTTCTTT
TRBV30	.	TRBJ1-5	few	CAWSVGTYSNQPQHF	TGTGCCTGGAGTGTCGGCACCTATAGCAATCAGCCCCAGCATTTT
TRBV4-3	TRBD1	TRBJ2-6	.	CASSHPGQGFGSGANVLTF	TGCGCCAGCAGCCATCCGGGACAGGGCTTCGGCTCTGGGGCCAACGTCCTGACTTTC
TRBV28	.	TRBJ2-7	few	CASSAGTYSYEQYF	TGTGCCAGCAGCGCCGGGACCTACTCCTACGAGCAGTACTTC
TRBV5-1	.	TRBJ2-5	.	CASSLTPGSETQYF	TGCGCCAGCAGCTTGACGCCAGGATCAGAGACCCAGTACTTC
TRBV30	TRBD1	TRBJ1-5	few	CAWSPDRNQPQHF	TGTGCCTGGAGTCCGGACAGGAATCAGCCCCAGCATTTT
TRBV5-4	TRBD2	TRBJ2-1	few	CASISESGSRRVRQFF	TGTGCCAGCATCTCTGAGAGCGGGAGCAGAAGAGTAAGGCAGTTCTTC
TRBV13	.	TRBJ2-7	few	CASSLSSAAGYF	TGTGCCAGCAGCTTAAGTTCCGCGGCGGGGTACTTC
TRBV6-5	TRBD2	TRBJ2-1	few	CASRGVASGMRDFF	TGTGCCAGCAGGGGGGTGGCTAGCGGGATGCGTGATTTCTTC
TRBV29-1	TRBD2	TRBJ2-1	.	CSVSSGSVHEQFF	TGCAGCGTTTCTAGCGGGAGTGTCCATGAGCAGTTCTTC
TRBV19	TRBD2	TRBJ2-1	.	CASSIDLAGANEQFF	TGTGCCAGTAGTATAGACCTAGCGGGAGCTAATGAGCAGTTCTTC
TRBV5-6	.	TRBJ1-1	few	CASSLRGLATEAFF	TGTGCCAGCAGCTTGAGAGGGCTGGCGACTGAAGCTTTCTTT
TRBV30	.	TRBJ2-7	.	CAWRRAYEQYF	TGTGCCTGGAGAAGGGCCTACGAGCAGTACTTC
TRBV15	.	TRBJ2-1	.	CATSASYNEQFF	TGTGCCACGTCGGCCTCCTACAATGAGCAGTTCTTC
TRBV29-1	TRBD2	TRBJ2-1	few	CSVIAGGNEQFF	TGCAGCGTTATCGCGGGAGGCAATGAGCAGTTCTTC
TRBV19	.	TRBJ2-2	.	CASSIQPYVNTGELFF	TGTGCCAGTAGTATCCAGCCCTATGTGAACACCGGGGAGCTGTTTTTT
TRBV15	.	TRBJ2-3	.	CATGTDTQYF	TGTGCCACCGGTACAGATACGCAGTATTTT
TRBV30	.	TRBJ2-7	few	CAWNTIGSSYEQYF	TGTGCCTGGAACACGATAGGGAGCTCCTACGAGCAGTACTTC
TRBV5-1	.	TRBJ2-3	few	CASSLRTGGGDTQYF	TGCGCCAGCAGCTTGAGGACAGGCGGAGGGGATACGCAGTATTTT
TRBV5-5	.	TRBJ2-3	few	CASSLDGGTDTQYF	TGTGCCAGCAGCTTGGACGGCGGCACAGATACGCAGTATTTT